This TCR gamma chain was retrieved from a study of human gamma delta and Vdelta1 T cells. TCRdb re-processed the PCR reads using CATT. The sample has approximately 8,400 gamma-chain clones, 40% to 50% seen once; the top ten hold about 2.4%. Comment on this clone: Antigen unknown.

Germline V gives CDR1 EGSNGY, CDR2 YDSYNSKV. There are 12 residues in the CDR3. Trimming removed 3 bases from V and 11 bases from J; junction bases left unmatched: 6. The receptor was isolated from a human donor in good health. Sample: Vdelta1 gamma-delta T cells from blood grown in culture (DOT cells). The genes are TRGV2 and TRGJP2. The chain's CDR3 is CATWDIRWIKTF. Written as DNA, the CDR3 is TGTGCCACCTGGGACATACGGTGGATCAAGACGTTT.